The rows below give T cell receptor beta chains drawn from one sample of a study of blood T cell repertoires in COVID-19. The repertoire was sequenced with immunoSEQ multiplex PCR; TCRdb's copy has only in-frame clones and lacks some. This sample has fewer than 90,000 clones, with 80% found just once. Input material: peripheral blood. Every receptor here comes from an elderly woman with acute or convalescent COVID-19. CDR3s include the opening cysteine and the closing phenylalanine or tryptophan. The D gene is left open where the match is weak. Size tells how often a clone was seen (once, few, many) or the class of an expanded clone, and some rows leave it out.

few	TRBD2	TRBV3-1/TRBV3-2	TRBJ2-7	TGTGCCAGCAGCAGGGTAGGGCTAGCGGGAGGCAGCGAGCAGTACTTC	CASSRVGLAGGSEQYF
-	TRBD2	TRBV20-1	TRBJ2-3	TGCAGTGCTAGTAAAGGTAGCGGGGGTTATTCAGATACGCAGTATTTT	CSASKGSGGYSDTQYF
-	-	TRBV7-8	TRBJ1-2	TGTGCCAGCAGCCGAGGGGCAGCCTATGGCTACACCTTC	CASSRGAAYGYTF
-	TRBD1	TRBV30	TRBJ1-1	TGTGCCTGGACCCGACAGGGGAACACTGAAGCTTTCTTT	CAWTRQGNTEAFF
-	-	TRBV5-4	TRBJ2-7	TGTGCCAGCAGCCCTACCTCCCTGGGAGGGCAGTACTTC	CASSPTSLGGQYF
-	-	TRBV28	TRBJ1-2	TGTGCCAGCAGTTTAAAACAGAGAGCTAACTATGGCTACACCTTC	CASSLKQRANYGYTF
-	-	TRBV5-1	TRBJ2-1	TGCGCCAGCGGGGGGGCAGGGGGCCTTGGCAATGAGCAGTTCTTC	CASGGAGGLGNEQFF
-	-	TRBV11-1	TRBJ2-7	TGTGCCAGCAGCTTGATATTCGGCGAGCAGTACTTC	CASSLIFGEQYF
-	TRBD2	TRBV4-1	TRBJ2-7	TGCGCCAGCAGCCAGACGGGACTAGCGGGAGACTACGAGCAGTACTTC	CASSQTGLAGDYEQYF
-	-	TRBV19	TRBJ1-1	TGTGCCAGTAGTATAGGGAGAACTGAAGCTTTCTTT	CASSIGRTEAFF
few	TRBD1	TRBV5-1	TRBJ1-1	TGCGCCAGCAGCTTGGGTGGGGGAGGAACAGGGGTGAACACTGAAGCTTTCTTT	CASSLGGGGTGVNTEAFF
-	TRBD1	TRBV5-1	TRBJ1-2	TGCGCCAGCAGCTTGGAGGTAGGGGGCGACTATGGCTACACCTTC	CASSLEVGGDYGYTF
once	-	TRBV6-5	TRBJ1-1	TGTGCCAGCAGTTACTTATGGGGGCTGGTTTCGACTGAAGCTTTCTTT	CASSYLWGLVSTEAFF
-	TRBD1	TRBV6-1	TRBJ2-7	TGTGCCAGCAGTGACCCCGACAGGGGACTCTCCTACGAGCAGTACTTC	CASSDPDRGLSYEQYF
-	-	TRBV5-6	TRBJ2-3	TGTGCCAGCAGCCCCGGGTCGCTATATACGCAGTATTTT	CASSPGSLYTQYF
-	-	TRBV6-4	TRBJ2-5	TGTGCCAGCAGTGACTATGGACAGTTCCAAGAGACCCAGTACTTC	CASSDYGQFQETQYF
-	TRBD1	TRBV2	TRBJ1-5	TGTGCCAGCAGCCAGGACAGGGTTAATCAGCCCCAGCATTTT	CASSQDRVNQPQHF
-	-	TRBV6-5	TRBJ2-1	TGTGCCAGCTTGAGCAGGTCCTACAATGAGCAGTTCTTC	CASLSRSYNEQFF
-	TRBD1	TRBV3-1/TRBV3-2	TRBJ1-5	TGTGCCAGCAGCCAAGACGGGACAGGGCTGGTTCAGCCCCAGCATTTT	CASSQDGTGLVQPQHF
-	-	TRBV7-3	TRBJ1-5	TGTGCCAGCAGTCTAAACGCAAATCAGCCCCAGCATTTT	CASSLNANQPQHF
-	TRBD2	TRBV7-6	TRBJ2-1	TGTGCCAGCAGCAAAGGGACTAGCGGGAGGCGGTACAATGAGCAGTTCTTC	CASSKGTSGRRYNEQFF
-	-	TRBV6-5	TRBJ1-3	TGTGCCAGCAGACAGGGATCTAGCTCTGGAAACACCATATATTTT	CASRQGSSSGNTIYF
once	-	TRBV6-5	TRBJ1-1	TGTGCCAGCAGTTACTCACGGAGGGCCTCGAACACTGAAGCTTTCTTT	CASSYSRRASNTEAFF
-	-	TRBV19	TRBJ1-1	TGTGCCAGTAGTTTCTTGAGGACGACAGGCTCTGAAGCTTTCTTT	CASSFLRTTGSEAFF
-	-	TRBV5-4	TRBJ2-7	TGTGCCAGCAGCGAAGGCAGACAGCCCACCTACGAGCAGTACTTC	CASSEGRQPTYEQYF
-	-	TRBV6-5	TRBJ1-2	TGTGCCAGCACTGCTCGGGGGGAGAACGGCTACACCTTC	CASTARGENGYTF
few	-	TRBV20-1	TRBJ2-3	TGCAGTGCCCTTAAGGAGGTTACGCAGTATTTT	CSALKEVTQYF
-	TRBD2	TRBV2	TRBJ2-5	TGTGCCAGCAGTGAAGGTAGCGGGAGGGTCCGGGAGACCCAGTACTTC	CASSEGSGRVRETQYF
-	-	TRBV5-6	TRBJ2-7	TGTGCCAGCAGCTTGTTTGGGGGCCGGGACGAGCAGTACTTC	CASSLFGGRDEQYF
few	-	TRBV7-9	TRBJ1-1	TGTGCCAGCAGCTTTCAGGGAAGGGAGGCTGAAGCTTTCTTT	CASSFQGREAEAFF
-	-	TRBV19	TRBJ2-1	TGTGCCACCACGACAAGGAATAATGAGCAGTTCTTC	CATTTRNNEQFF
-	TRBD2	TRBV30	TRBJ2-1	TGTGCCTGCATGGGACTAGCGGGAGCCTTGAACGGCAATGAGCAGTTCTTC	CACMGLAGALNGNEQFF
-	-	TRBV6-1	TRBJ1-2	TGTGCCAGCAGTGAGGGCAGCTTGGGGGCTGGCTACACCTTC	CASSEGSLGAGYTF
once	TRBD1	TRBV12-5	TRBJ2-1	TGTGCTAGTGGTTTGAGTGCAGGGGGCCTACTAGTAGGGTCCTACAATGAGCAGTTCTTC	CASGLSAGGLLVGSYNEQFF
once	-	TRBV12-1	TRBJ2-7	TGTGCCAGCAGCCATGAGAGGTGCGAGCAGTACTTC	CASSHERCEQYF
-	TRBD2	TRBV20-1	TRBJ2-5	TGCAGTGCAAGTCTGTCGGGACTAGAGTTGGAGACCCAGTACTTC	CSASLSGLELETQYF
many	TRBD2	TRBV5-6	TRBJ2-7	TGTGCCAGCAGCCCTACTAGCGGGGGGGCCCACGAGCAGTACTTC	CASSPTSGGAHEQYF
-	-	TRBV5-1	TRBJ2-6	TGCGCCAGCAGCTTGGAACTCTCTGGGGCCAACGTCCTGACTTTC	CASSLELSGANVLTF
-	-	TRBV29-1	TRBJ2-7	TGCAGCGTTGGCGTATCCTACGAGCAGTACTTC	CSVGVSYEQYF
-	-	TRBV7-8	TRBJ2-2	TGTGCCAGCAGCCGGACGCACCGGACAGGGAGGGCCACCGGGGAGCTGTTTTTT	CASSRTHRTGRATGELFF
-	-	TRBV18	TRBJ2-4	TGTGCCAGCTCACCACCGTCGGCCCAGCGCGAAAACATTCAGTACTTC	CASSPPSAQRENIQYF
-	-	TRBV20-1	TRBJ2-5	TGCAGTGCCTTGGTAGTCCAGACCCAGTACTTC	CSALVVQTQYF
-	TRBD2	TRBV19	TRBJ2-7	TGTGCCAGTACCCGTAGCGGGGGTACGCCCGAGCAGTACTTC	CASTRSGGTPEQYF
-	-	TRBV5-1	TRBJ2-5	TGCGCCAGCAGCTTGGATGTCAGACAAGAGACCCAGTACTTC	CASSLDVRQETQYF
-	TRBD2	TRBV6-2/TRBV6-3	TRBJ2-7	TGTGCCAGCAGCCCACGCCGGGGGGACTCCTACGAGCAGTACTTC	CASSPRRGDSYEQYF
few	-	TRBV20-1	TRBJ2-7	TGCAGTGCTAGTAAAGCGACAGGTCTACACGAGCAGTACTTC	CSASKATGLHEQYF
-	-	TRBV11-1	TRBJ2-5	TGTGCCAGCAGCTTAGCCCCCCAACTAGTCCAAGAGACCCAGTACTTC	CASSLAPQLVQETQYF
few	TRBD1	TRBV24-1	TRBJ2-7	TGTGCCACCAGTGATCTGGGGACAGGGACCTACGAGCAGTACTTC	CATSDLGTGTYEQYF
-	-	TRBV18	TRBJ2-3	TGTGCCAGCTCACCATCGGACTCCACAGATACGCAGTATTTT	CASSPSDSTDTQYF
-	-	TRBV28	TRBJ2-5	TGTGCCAGCAGTCCAGGGTTAGGATCAAATATAGAGACCCAGTACTTC	CASSPGLGSNIETQYF
-	TRBD1	TRBV27	TRBJ1-2	TGTGCCAGCAGTCGCGGATCGACAGGGGAACTTGGCTACACCTTC	CASSRGSTGELGYTF